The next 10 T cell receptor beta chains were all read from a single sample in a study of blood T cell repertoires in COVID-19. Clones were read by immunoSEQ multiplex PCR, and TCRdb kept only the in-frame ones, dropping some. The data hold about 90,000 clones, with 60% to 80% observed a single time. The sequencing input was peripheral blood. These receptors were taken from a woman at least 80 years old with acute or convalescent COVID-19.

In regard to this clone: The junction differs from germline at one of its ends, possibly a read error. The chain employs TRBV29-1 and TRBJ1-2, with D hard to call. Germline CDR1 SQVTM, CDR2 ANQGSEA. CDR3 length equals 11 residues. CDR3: CSVARVINGSF. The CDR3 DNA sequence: TGCAGCGTTGCGAGGGTTATTAATGGTTCCTTC.

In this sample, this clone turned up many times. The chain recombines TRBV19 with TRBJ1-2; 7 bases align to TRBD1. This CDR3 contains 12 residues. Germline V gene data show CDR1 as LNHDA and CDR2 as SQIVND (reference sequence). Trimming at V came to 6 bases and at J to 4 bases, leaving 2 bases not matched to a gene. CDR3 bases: TGTGCCAGTAGGGGACAGACCTATGGCTACACCTTC. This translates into CASRGQTYGYTF.

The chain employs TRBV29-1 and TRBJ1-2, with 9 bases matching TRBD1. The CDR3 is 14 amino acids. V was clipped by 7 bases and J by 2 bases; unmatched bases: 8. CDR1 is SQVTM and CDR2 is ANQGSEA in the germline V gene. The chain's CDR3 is CSAAPGTGNYGYTF. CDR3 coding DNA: TGCAGCGCCGCCCCTGGGACAGGGAACTATGGCTACACCTTC.

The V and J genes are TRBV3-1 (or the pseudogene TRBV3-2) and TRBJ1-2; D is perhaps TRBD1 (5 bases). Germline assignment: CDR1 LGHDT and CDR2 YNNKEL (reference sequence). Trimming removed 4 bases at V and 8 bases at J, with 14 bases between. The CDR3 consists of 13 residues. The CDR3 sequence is CASSPSGRGGYTF. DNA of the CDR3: TGTGCCAGCAGCCCGTCCGGACGGGGGGGCTACACCTTC.

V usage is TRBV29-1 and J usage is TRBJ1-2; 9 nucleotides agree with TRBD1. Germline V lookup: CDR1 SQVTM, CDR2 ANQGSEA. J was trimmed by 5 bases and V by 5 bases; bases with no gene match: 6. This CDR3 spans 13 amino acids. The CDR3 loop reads CSVISGTGYGYTF. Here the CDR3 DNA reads TGCAGCGTTATTTCCGGGACAGGGTATGGCTACACCTTC.

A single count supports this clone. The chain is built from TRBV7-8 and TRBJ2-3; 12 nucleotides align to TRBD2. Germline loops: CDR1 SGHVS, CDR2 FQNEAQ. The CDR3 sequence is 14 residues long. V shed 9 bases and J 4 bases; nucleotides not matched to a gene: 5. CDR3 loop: CASRTSGVADTQYF. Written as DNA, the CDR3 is TGTGCCAGTCGGACTAGCGGGGTCGCAGATACGCAGTATTTT.

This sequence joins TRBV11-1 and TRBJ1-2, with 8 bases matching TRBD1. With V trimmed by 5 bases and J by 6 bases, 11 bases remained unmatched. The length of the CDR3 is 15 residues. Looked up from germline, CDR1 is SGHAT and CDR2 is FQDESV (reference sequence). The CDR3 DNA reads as TGTGCCAGCAGCCCGGACAGGGATACTTTAAATGGCTACACCTTC. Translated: CASSPDRDTLNGYTF.

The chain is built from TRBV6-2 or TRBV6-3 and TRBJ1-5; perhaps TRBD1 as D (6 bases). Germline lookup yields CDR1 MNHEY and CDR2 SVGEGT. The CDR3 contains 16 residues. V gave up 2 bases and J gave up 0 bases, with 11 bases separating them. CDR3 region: CASSYGTGLSNQPQHF. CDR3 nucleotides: TGTGCCAGCAGTTACGGCACAGGGCTTAGCAATCAGCCCCAGCATTTT.

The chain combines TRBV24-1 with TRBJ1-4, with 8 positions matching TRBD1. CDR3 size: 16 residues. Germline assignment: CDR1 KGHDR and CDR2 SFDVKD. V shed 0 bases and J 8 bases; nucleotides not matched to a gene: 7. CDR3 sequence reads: CATSDLAGGYSEKLFF. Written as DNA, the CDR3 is TGTGCCACCAGTGATTTGGCAGGGGGCTACTCGGAAAAACTGTTTTTT.

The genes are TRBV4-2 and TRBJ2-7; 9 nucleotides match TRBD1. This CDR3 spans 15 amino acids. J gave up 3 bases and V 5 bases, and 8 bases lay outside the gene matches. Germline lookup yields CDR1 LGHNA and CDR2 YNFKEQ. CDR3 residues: CASSLRTGGNYEQYF. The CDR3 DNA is TGTGCCAGCAGCTTGCGTACAGGGGGCAACTACGAGCAGTACTTC.